These 21 T cell receptor beta chains came from one sample sequenced in a study of breast tumors, draining lymph nodes, adjacent tissues. TCRdb re-derived calls from the multiplex PCR reads in MiXCR, one entry per CDR3 protein. Among 20,000 to 25,000 distinct CDR3 sequences, almost 70% were seen once, and the ten largest hold under 25%. Sequenced: tumor-adjacent breast tissue. All receptors derive from a female donor with breast cancer. Some clones in this sample may be carry-over from other donors' samples.

This rearrangement joins TRBV19 to TRBJ2-7, with 7 positions matching TRBD1. CDR1 is LNHDA, CDR2 SQIVND, per germline (reference sequence). CDR3 length: 12 amino acids. The J segment lost 10 bases and the V segment lost 10 bases, leaving 13 bases of the junction unmatched. The CDR3 loop is CATGTVSLGQYF. Here the CDR3 DNA reads TGTGCCACCGGGACAGTGAGCCTAGGTCAGTACTTC.

The rearrangement links TRBV9 to TRBJ2-3; the D call may be TRBD1 or TRBD2 (5 bases each). The V end was cut by 1 base, the J end by 3 bases, with 12 bases between. This CDR3 spans 15 amino acids. Germline V gene sequence: CDR1 SGDLS, CDR2 YYNGEE. The CDR3 here is CASSVRGDGTDTQYF. In DNA, the CDR3 is TGTGCCAGCAGCGTAAGAGGGGATGGAACAGATACGCAGTATTTT.

This chain joins TRBV5-4 and TRBJ1-1; TRBD1 aligns across 10 bases. In germline, CDR1 is SGHNT, CDR2 YYREEE (reference sequence). V lost 3 bases, J lost 0 bases, and 2 bases stayed unmatched. CDR3 length: 15 residues. The CDR3 here is CASSSGQGMNTEAFF. CDR3 DNA: TGTGCCAGCAGCTCGGGACAGGGGATGAACACTGAAGCTTTCTTT.

V is TRBV7-7 and J is TRBJ2-5; possible D gene TRBD2, 6 bases. V shed 4 bases and J shed 6 bases, with 18 bases lying between them. The CDR3 loop spans 15 amino acids. Germline CDR1 is SSHAT and CDR2 is FNYEAQ (reference sequence). CDR3 nucleotide sequence: TGTGCCAGCAGCTATGGGACTGACGGGATGCAGACCCAGTACTTC. Translation gives CASSYGTDGMQTQYF. Together with reference TRBV7-7 and TRBJ2-5, the CDR3 gives the full variable domain: GAGVSQSPRYKVTKRGQDVTLRCDPISSHATLYWYQQALGQGPEFLTYFNYEAQPDKSGLPSDRFSAERPEGSISTLTIQRTEQRDSAMYRCASSYGTDGMQTQYFGPGTRLLVL.

This chain connects TRBV7-9 to TRBJ2-2; 11 nucleotides agree with TRBD1. V shed 5 bases and J 6 bases; nucleotides not matched to a gene: 5. Germline V CDR1 and CDR2: SEHNR, FQNEAQ (reference sequence). This CDR3 is 15 amino acids long. The CDR3 loop is CASSARTGGAGELFF. The CDR3, as DNA: TGTGCCAGCAGCGCCCGGACAGGGGGCGCCGGGGAGCTGTTTTTT.

The chain couples TRBV6-5 to TRBJ2-7; TRBD2 might be the D (5 bases). Germline V CDR1 and CDR2: MNHEY, SVGAGI. V was trimmed by 5 bases and J by 2 bases, leaving 19 bases between them. The CDR3 runs 16 residues. The CDR3 DNA sequence: TGTGCCAGCAGTCAACGGGGAGCAACCCTCCCCTACGAGCAGTACTTC. It encodes CASSQRGATLPYEQYF.

The chain links TRBV19 to TRBJ2-1; 9 bases agree with TRBD1. Germline CDR1 LNHDA, CDR2 SQIVND (reference sequence). The V gene end was trimmed by 4 bases and the J gene end by 5 bases; junction bases not matched to a gene: 6. This CDR3 spans 15 amino acids. CDR3 region: CASSNLQGAHNEQFF. CDR3 DNA sequence: TGTGCCAGTAGTAACTTACAGGGGGCCCACAATGAGCAGTTCTTC.

V is TRBV6-1 and J is TRBJ1-5; D is perhaps TRBD1 (5 bases). The germline gives CDR1 MNHNS, CDR2 SASEGT. The CDR3 is 14 residues long. Deletions cut 4 bases from V and 4 bases from J, with 11 bases between. CDR3 nucleotides: TGTGCCAGCAGTGGACCGGGACGTAATCAGCCCCAGCATTTT. Its translation: CASSGPGRNQPQHF.

This clonotype was picked up one time. The CDR3 DNA follows: TGTGCCAGCAGGAGACTAGCGGGAGAGGGGGGTGGAGGCTACGAGCAGTACTTC. It is translated as CASRRLAGEGGGGYEQYF. The genes are TRBV10-3 and TRBJ2-7, with 12 nucleotides matching TRBD2. V shed 10 bases and J 3 bases; nucleotides not matched to a gene: 19. The CDR3 runs to 18 residues. Germline V CDR1 and CDR2: ENHRY, SYGVKD.

V is TRBV19 and J is TRBJ2-7; a possible D gene is TRBD1 (6 bases). Germline V lookup: CDR1 LNHDA, CDR2 SQIVND (reference sequence). V was cut by 5 bases and J by 9 bases, with 23 bases left in between. The CDR3 is made up of 15 amino acids. CDR3 sequence reads: CASSGNPTGLVGQYF. The CDR3, as DNA: TGTGCCAGTAGTGGAAACCCCACAGGGTTGGTCGGGCAGTACTTC.

In nucleotides, the CDR3 is TGTGCCAGCAGTGATAAGTTTGATTCCTACAATGAGCAGTTCTTC. This codes for CASSDKFDSYNEQFF. The chain couples TRBV6-4 to TRBJ2-1; D is ambiguous. The CDR3 is made up of 15 amino acids. Germline V gives CDR1 MRHNA, CDR2 SNTAGT. V lost 3 bases and J 1 base, leaving 10 bases between the germline ends.

J is TRBJ2-7 and V is TRBV20-1, with 11 bases matching TRBD1. This CDR3 spans 14 amino acids. J was trimmed by 5 bases and V by 4 bases; bases with no gene match: 7. Germline CDR1 DFQATT, CDR2 SNEGSKA (reference sequence). The CDR3 region is CSAKRDRGVDEQYF. The CDR3 nucleotides read TGCAGTGCTAAAAGGGACAGGGGGGTCGACGAGCAGTACTTC.

The V gene is TRBV6-1, the J gene TRBJ1-6, with TRBD1 matching 8 bases. V trimming: 6 bases; J trimming: 7 bases; junction bases outside the gene matches: 8. The germline V gene encodes CDR1 MNHNS and CDR2 SASEGT. The CDR3 consists of 15 residues. As DNA, the CDR3 is TGTGCCAGCAGACCCAGACAGGGGAACAATTCACCCCTCCACTTT. Translating gives CASRPRQGNNSPLHF.

This clonotype came up a few times. This chain uses TRBV20-1 with TRBJ1-6; D not resolved. This CDR3 spans 11 amino acids. The V gene's germline CDR1 is DFQATT and CDR2 SNEGSKA (reference sequence). V lost 6 bases, J lost 15 bases, and 15 bases lay in between. CDR3 DNA sequence: TGCAGTGCCACCTTCCTTGGAAACCTCCACTTT. It specifies CSATFLGNLHF.

The V call is TRBV24-1, the J call TRBJ2-1; possible D gene TRBD2, 5 bases. The germline V and J ends were trimmed by 7 bases and 8 bases, with 17 bases remaining between them. CDR3 size: 14 residues. Germline loops: CDR1 KGHDR, CDR2 SFDVKD. The CDR3 reads CATSRIGGLDEQFF. CDR3 coding DNA: TGTGCCACCAGCCGGATCGGCGGGCTCGATGAGCAGTTCTTC.

This chain joins TRBV10-2 and TRBJ2-7; TRBD1 or TRBD2 may be the D gene (5 bases each). The V end was cut by 6 bases, the J end by 0 bases, with 18 bases between. The CDR3 contains 16 residues. CDR1 is WSHSY and CDR2 is SAAADI in the germline V gene. CDR3 nucleotides: TGCGCCAGCAGCGGACCTGGGACGGGGACCTCCTACGAGCAGTACTTC. As protein: CASSGPGTGTSYEQYF.

The chain employs TRBV20-1 and TRBJ2-5; D gene unclear. CDR1 and CDR2 (germline): DFQATT, SNEGSKA (reference sequence). The CDR3 is 11 amino acids. V shed 1 base and J shed 2 bases, with 2 bases lying between them. This CDR3 reads CSARVQETQYF. As DNA, the CDR3 is TGCAGTGCTAGAGTGCAAGAGACCCAGTACTTC.

The sample holds a few counts of this clonotype. V is TRBV10-3 and J is TRBJ1-6, with 9 nucleotides matching TRBD1. This CDR3 spans 15 amino acids. Germline trimming cut 7 bases from V and 5 bases from J; bases unmatched to any gene: 6. Per germline, CDR1 ENHRY and CDR2 SYGVKD. The DNA for the CDR3 is TGTGCCATCAAGGGGGACAGGGTGGATAATTCACCCCTCCACTTT. Protein product: CAIKGDRVDNSPLHF.

The V and J genes are TRBV5-1 and TRBJ2-7; 7 bases are shared with TRBD1. The CDR3 consists of 14 residues. Germline loops: CDR1 SGHRS, CDR2 YFSETQ. The junction had 4 bases not matched to a gene; V was cut back by 4 bases and J by 0 bases. The CDR3, as DNA: TGCGCCAGCAGCAAGACAGGGCTCTCCTACGAGCAGTACTTC. This translates into CASSKTGLSYEQYF. Using reference TRBV5-1 and TRBJ2-7 for the parts outside the CDR3, the full variable domain is KAGVTQTPRYLIKTRGQQVTLSCSPISGHRSVSWYQQTPGQGLQFLFEYFSETQRNKGNFPGRFSGRQFSNSRSEMNVSTLELGDSALYLCASSKTGLSYEQYFGPGTRLTVT.

The chain uses TRBV12-3 or TRBV12-4 and TRBJ2-1; D not resolved. Trimming stripped 6 bases from V and 10 bases from J, with 10 bases between. The CDR3 loop spans 11 amino acids. The CDR3, as DNA: TGTGCCAGCAGCCTTAGCAGCGAGCAGTTCTTC. This encodes CASSLSSEQFF.

By its share, this clonotype is medium-sized. The rearrangement uses TRBV9 and TRBJ2-1, with D unclear. Germline V lookup: CDR1 SGDLS, CDR2 YYNGEE. The CDR3 contains 11 residues. Deletions cut 2 bases from V and 8 bases from J, with 5 bases between. This CDR3 reads CASSVGDEQFF. CDR3 coding DNA: TGTGCCAGCAGCGTCGGCGATGAGCAGTTCTTC.